This T cell receptor (beta chain) came from a study of PD-L1 blockade in urothelial cancer. About the research overall: Male patients with bladder-origin urothelial cancer numbered twenty-five of 29. Median blood clonality was about 0.081, with tens of thousands of unique TCRs.

Time point meaning: peripheral blood 6 weeks after treatment start. Patients were living with locally advanced or metastatic urothelial carcinoma. PCRs were each spiked with synthetic TCR analog templates. Profiling relied on immunoSEQ multiplex PCR, and the TCRdb table lists in-frame clones only, not all of them. Of some 30,000 clones in the sample, 75% to 85% were seen once. Trimming took 7 bases from V and 0 from J, leaving 10 bases between them. This CDR3 has 13 residues. CDR1 and CDR2 from the germline V gene are MNHNY and SVGAGI (reference sequence). The V gene is TRBV6-6, the J gene TRBJ2-7; D perhaps matches TRBD1 (5 bases). The specimen comprised PBMCs, sampled around atezolizumab (anti-PD-L1) treatment. The receptor comes from a man aged 65 to 79 with urothelial cancer. CDR3 sequence reads: CASTSGHSYEQYF. In nucleotides, the CDR3 is TGTGCCAGCACGTCAGGGCACTCCTACGAGCAGTACTTC.